The text below deals with one T cell receptor (beta chain). Other nucleotide sequences from this sample produce the same CDR3. The data were taken from a study of shared clonotypes between healthy human individuals. The authors distributed each subset's genomic DNA evenly over several immunoSEQ plates. The authors loaded 200 ng DNA, around 30,000 T cell genomes, into sorted-subset replicate PCRs. Sequenced by immunoSEQ multiplex PCR; TCRdb stores in-frame clones only, minus some. The table lists about 2.1 million clones, about 94% of them singletons. CD45RO-negative, CCR7-selected cells formed the naive CD8 fraction, which excluded terminally differentiated effector memory CD45RA+ cells. The sequence was collected from a young man in good health. Some clones in this sample may be carry-over from other donors' samples. Source material: naive CD8+ T cells from PBMCs.

The CDR3 DNA follows: TGTGCCAGCAGCGTAGCAGGCACCTCCTACGAGCAGTACTTC. Protein product: CASSVAGTSYEQYF. The rearrangement links TRBV9 to TRBJ2-7; D unresolved. Germline V lookup: CDR1 SGDLS, CDR2 YYNGEE. CDR3 size: 14 residues. The V and J ends lost 0 bases and 0 bases respectively, with 7 bases between them. Full variable domain (missing parts from reference TRBV9 and TRBJ2-7): DSGVTQTPKHLITATGQRVTLRCSPRSGDLSVYWYQQSLDQGLQFLIQYYNGEERAKGNILERFSAQQFPDLHSELNLSSLELGDSALYFCASSVAGTSYEQYFGPGTRLTVT.